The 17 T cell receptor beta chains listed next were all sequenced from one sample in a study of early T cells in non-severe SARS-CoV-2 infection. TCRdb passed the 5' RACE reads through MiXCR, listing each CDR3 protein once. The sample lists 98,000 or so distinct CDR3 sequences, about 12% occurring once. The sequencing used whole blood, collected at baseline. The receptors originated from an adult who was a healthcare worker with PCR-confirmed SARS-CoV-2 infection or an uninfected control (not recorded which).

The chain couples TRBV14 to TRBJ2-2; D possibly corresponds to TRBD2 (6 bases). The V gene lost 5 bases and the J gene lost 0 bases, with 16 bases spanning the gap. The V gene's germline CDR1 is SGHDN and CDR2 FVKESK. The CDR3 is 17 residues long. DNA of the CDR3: TGTGCCAGCAGCAGAGGGTTAAGACTAGCGAACACCGGGGAGCTGTTTTTT. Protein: CASSRGLRLANTGELFF.

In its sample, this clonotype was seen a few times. As DNA, the CDR3 is TGCAGTGCTAGGCCGGCTACCCAACACTCCTACGAGCAGTACTTC. Encoded protein: CSARPATQHSYEQYF. The chain is built from TRBV20-1 and TRBJ2-7; D gene uncertain. CDR3 length: 15 amino acids. V lost 3 bases and J 0 bases, leaving 15 bases between the germline ends. Germline CDR1 is DFQATT and CDR2 is SNEGSKA (reference sequence).

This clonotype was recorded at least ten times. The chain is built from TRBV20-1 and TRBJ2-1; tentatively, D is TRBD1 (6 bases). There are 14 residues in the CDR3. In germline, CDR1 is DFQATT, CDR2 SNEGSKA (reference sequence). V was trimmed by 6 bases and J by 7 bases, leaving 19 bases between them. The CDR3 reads CSATPGHYWNEQFF. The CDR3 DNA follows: TGCAGTGCAACACCGGGACACTATTGGAATGAGCAGTTCTTC.

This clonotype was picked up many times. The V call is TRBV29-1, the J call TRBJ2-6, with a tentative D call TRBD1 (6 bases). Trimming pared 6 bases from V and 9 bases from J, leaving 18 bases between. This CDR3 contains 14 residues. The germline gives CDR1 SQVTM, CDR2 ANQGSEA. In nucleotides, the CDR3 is TGCAGCGTCACGACAGGACTTCGGGGCAACGTCCTGACTTTC. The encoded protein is CSVTTGLRGNVLTF.

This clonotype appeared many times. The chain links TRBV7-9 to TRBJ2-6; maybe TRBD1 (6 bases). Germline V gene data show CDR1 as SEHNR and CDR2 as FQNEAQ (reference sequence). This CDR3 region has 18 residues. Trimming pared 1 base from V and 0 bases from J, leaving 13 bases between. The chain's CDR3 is CASSLVRTASSGANVLTF. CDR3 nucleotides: TGTGCCAGCAGCTTAGTCCGGACAGCGAGCTCTGGGGCCAACGTCCTGACTTTC.

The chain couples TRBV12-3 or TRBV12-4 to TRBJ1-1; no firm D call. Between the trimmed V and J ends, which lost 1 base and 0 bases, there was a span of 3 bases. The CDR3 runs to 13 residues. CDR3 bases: TGTGCCAGCAGTTTAGACATGAACACTGAAGCTTTCTTT. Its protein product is CASSLDMNTEAFF.

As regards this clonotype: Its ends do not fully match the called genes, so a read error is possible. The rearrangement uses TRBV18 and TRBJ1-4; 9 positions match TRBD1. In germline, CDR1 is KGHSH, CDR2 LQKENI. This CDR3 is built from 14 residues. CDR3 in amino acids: CASSTGTGTSDFLF. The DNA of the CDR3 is TGTGCCAGCTCAACCGGGACAGGGACATCAGATTTCCTTTTT.

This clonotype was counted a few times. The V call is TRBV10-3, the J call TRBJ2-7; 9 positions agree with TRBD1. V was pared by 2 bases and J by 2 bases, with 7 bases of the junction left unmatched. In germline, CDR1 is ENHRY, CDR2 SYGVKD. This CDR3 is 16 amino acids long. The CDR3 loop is CAISEPGQGPTYEQYF. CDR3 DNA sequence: TGTGCCATCAGTGAGCCCGGACAGGGGCCGACCTACGAGCAGTACTTC.

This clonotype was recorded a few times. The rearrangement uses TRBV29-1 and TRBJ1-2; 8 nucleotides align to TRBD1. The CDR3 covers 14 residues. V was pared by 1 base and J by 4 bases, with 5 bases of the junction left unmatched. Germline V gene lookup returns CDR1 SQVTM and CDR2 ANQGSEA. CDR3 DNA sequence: TGCAGCGTTGAAGGGGGACAGGACCCCTATGGCTACACCTTC. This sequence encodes CSVEGGQDPYGYTF.

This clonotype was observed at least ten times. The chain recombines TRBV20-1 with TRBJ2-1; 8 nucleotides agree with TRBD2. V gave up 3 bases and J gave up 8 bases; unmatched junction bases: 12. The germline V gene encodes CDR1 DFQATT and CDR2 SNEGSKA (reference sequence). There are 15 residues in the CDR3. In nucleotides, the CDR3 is TGCAGTGCTAGCCTCAGTGGCGGGAGGAGGGATGAGCAGTTCTTC. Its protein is CSASLSGGRRDEQFF.

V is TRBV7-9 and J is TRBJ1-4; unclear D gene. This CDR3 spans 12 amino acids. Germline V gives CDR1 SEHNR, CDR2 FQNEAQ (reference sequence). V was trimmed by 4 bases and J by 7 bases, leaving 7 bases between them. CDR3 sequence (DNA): TGTGCCAGCAGCTCCCAAGGTGAAAAACTGTTTTTT. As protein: CASSSQGEKLFF.

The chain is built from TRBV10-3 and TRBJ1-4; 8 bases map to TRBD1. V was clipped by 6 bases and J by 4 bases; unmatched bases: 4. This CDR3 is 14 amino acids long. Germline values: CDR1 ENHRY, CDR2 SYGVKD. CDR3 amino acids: CAIRGTGVNEKLFF. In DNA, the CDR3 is TGTGCCATCAGGGGGACAGGTGTTAATGAAAAACTGTTTTTT.

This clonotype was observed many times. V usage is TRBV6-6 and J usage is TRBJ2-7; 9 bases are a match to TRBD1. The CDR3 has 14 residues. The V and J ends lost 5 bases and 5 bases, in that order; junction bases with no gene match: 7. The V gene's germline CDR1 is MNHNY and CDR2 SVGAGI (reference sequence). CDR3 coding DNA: TGTGCCAGCAGTATTGGACAGGGGATCAACGAGCAGTACTTC. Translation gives CASSIGQGINEQYF.

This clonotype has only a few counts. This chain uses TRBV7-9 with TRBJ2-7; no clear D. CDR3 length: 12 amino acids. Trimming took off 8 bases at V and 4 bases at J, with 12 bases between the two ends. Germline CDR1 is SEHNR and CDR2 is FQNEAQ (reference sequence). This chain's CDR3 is CASAKSDYEQYF. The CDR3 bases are TGTGCCAGCGCCAAATCCGATTACGAGCAGTACTTC.

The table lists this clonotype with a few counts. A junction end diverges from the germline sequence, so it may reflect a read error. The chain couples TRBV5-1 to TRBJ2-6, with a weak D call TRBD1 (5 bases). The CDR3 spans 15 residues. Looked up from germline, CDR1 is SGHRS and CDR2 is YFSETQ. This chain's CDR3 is CASSLEGAGANALTF. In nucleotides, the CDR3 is TGCGCCAGCAGCTTGGAGGGCGCTGGGGCCAACGCCCTGACTTTC. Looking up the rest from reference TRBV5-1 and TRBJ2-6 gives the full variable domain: KAGVTQTPRYLIKTRGQQVTLSCSPISGHRSVSWYQQTPGQGLQFLFEYFSETQRNKGNFPGRFSGRQFSNSRSEMNVSTLELGDSALYLCASSLEGAGANALTFGAGSRLTVL.

Here the CDR3 DNA reads TGTGCCAGCAGCCAGACCTGGGTAGCGGCCTACAATGAGCAGTTCTTC. Protein: CASSQTWVAAYNEQFF. The chain links TRBV6-5 to TRBJ2-1; tentatively, D is TRBD2 (6 bases). Per the germline V gene, CDR1 is MNHEY and CDR2 is SVGAGI. V was shortened by 6 bases and J by 2 bases, with 17 bases between the two germline ends. The CDR3 runs 16 residues.

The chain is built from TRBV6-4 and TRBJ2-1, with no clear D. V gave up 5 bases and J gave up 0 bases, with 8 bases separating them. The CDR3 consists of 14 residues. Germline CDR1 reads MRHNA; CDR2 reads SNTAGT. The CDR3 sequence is CASSRLFSYNEQFF. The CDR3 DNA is TGTGCCAGCAGTCGACTGTTCTCCTACAATGAGCAGTTCTTC.